The 8 T cell receptor beta chains below all came from one sample that was sequenced in a study of blood T cell repertoires in COVID-19. The table came from immunoSEQ multiplex PCR; TCRdb's copy has only in-frame clones and leaves some out. The profile shows 200,000 to 250,000 clones, about 79% of them singletons. Sample: peripheral blood. The receptors were sampled from a middle-aged man with active or convalescent COVID-19.

The J gene is TRBJ2-1, the V gene TRBV5-1; tentatively, D is TRBD1 (6 bases). CDR1 and CDR2 (germline): SGHRS, YFSETQ. The V end lost 0 bases, the J end lost 8 bases, and 12 bases lay between the germline ends. CDR3 length: 14 amino acids. Written as DNA, the CDR3 is TGCGCCAGCAGCTTGGGGCAGGGGAGTGATGAGCAGTTCTTC. This codes for CASSLGQGSDEQFF. The whole variable domain, remainder taken from reference TRBV5-1 and TRBJ2-1, is KAGVTQTPRYLIKTRGQQVTLSCSPISGHRSVSWYQQTPGQGLQFLFEYFSETQRNKGNFPGRFSGRQFSNSRSEMNVSTLELGDSALYLCASSLGQGSDEQFFGPGTRLTVL.

There are a few counts of this clone. The gene calls are TRBV4-3 and TRBJ2-5; 9 nucleotides align to TRBD1. Germline CDR1 is LGHNA and CDR2 is YSLEER. The CDR3 is 15 residues long. Unmatched junction bases numbered 3, after V lost 0 bases and J lost 4 bases. CDR3 coding DNA: TGCGCCAGCAGCCAAGAAGTGGACAGGGGAGAGACCCAGTACTTC. It codes for CASSQEVDRGETQYF.

The J gene is TRBJ2-7, the V gene TRBV7-9; 9 bases line up with TRBD2. Germline trimming cut 4 bases from V and 2 bases from J; bases unmatched to any gene: 6. This CDR3 is 15 amino acids long. CDR1 and CDR2 from the germline V gene are SEHNR and FQNEAQ (reference sequence). This CDR3 reads CASSSAGGAAYEQYF. In DNA, the CDR3 is TGTGCCAGCAGCTCGGCGGGAGGGGCTGCCTACGAGCAGTACTTC.

This clone occurred a few times. The V gene is TRBV7-8, the J gene TRBJ1-5; no firm D call. V lost 1 base, J lost 3 bases, and 4 bases lay in between. Per the germline V gene, CDR1 is SGHVS and CDR2 is FQNEAQ. The CDR3 runs to 13 residues. This chain's CDR3 is CASSLVNNQPQHF. In DNA form, the CDR3 reads TGTGCCAGCAGCTTAGTTAACAATCAGCCCCAGCATTTT.

This chain links TRBV5-1 with TRBJ2-5, with D perhaps matching TRBD2 (7 bases). The CDR3 length is 16 residues. Looked up from germline, CDR1 is SGHRS and CDR2 is YFSETQ. The V and J ends lost 0 bases and 3 bases respectively, with 15 bases between them. For the CDR3, the DNA is TGCGCCAGCAGCTTGGAGGTAGGGGGGGACGAAGAGACCCAGTACTTC. Protein: CASSLEVGGDEETQYF.

This clone was observed a handful of times. The chain couples TRBV4-2 to TRBJ2-1, with a tentative D call TRBD1 (6 bases). Trimming removed 0 bases at V and 14 bases at J, with 17 bases between. The CDR3 loop spans 14 amino acids. Per germline, CDR1 LGHNA and CDR2 YNFKEQ. The CDR3 nucleotides are TGTGCCAGCAGCCAAGAAGCTCGTCAGGGGATAGAGTTCTTC. Protein product: CASSQEARQGIEFF.

This chain uses TRBV28 with TRBJ2-7; D is uncertain. CDR1 and CDR2 from the germline V gene are MDHEN and SYDVKM. The CDR3 totals 13 residues. Trimming left V 2 bases short and J 3 bases short, with 8 bases between. As DNA, the CDR3 is TGTGCCAGCAGTTTAGCCAGCGACTACGAGCAGTACGTC. The encoded protein is CASSLASDYEQYV.

The CDR3, as DNA: TGTGCCAGCAGGTCCACTTACCTTAATGAAAAACTGTTTTTT. Amino acids: CASRSTYLNEKLFF. The chain is built from TRBV6-5 and TRBJ1-4, with no clear D. V gave up 6 bases and J gave up 4 bases, with 12 bases separating them. CDR1 and CDR2 (germline): MNHEY, SVGAGI. CDR3 length: 14 residues.